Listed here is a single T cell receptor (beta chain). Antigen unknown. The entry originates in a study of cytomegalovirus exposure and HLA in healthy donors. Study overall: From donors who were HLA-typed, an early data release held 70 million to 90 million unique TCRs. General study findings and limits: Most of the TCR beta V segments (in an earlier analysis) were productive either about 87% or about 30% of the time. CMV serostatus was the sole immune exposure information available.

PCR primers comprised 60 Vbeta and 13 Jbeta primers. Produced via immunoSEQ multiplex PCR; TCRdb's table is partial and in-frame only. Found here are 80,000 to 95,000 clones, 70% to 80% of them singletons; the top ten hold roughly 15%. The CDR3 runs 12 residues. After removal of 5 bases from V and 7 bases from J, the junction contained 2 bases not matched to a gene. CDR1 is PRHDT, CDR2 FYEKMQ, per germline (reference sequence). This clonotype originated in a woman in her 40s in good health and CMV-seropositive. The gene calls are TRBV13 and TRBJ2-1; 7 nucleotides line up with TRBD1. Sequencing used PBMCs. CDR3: CASSQQGNEQFF. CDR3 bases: TGTGCCAGCAGCCAACAGGGGAATGAGCAGTTCTTC. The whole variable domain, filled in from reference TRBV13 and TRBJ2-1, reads AAGVIQSPRHLIKEKRETATLKCYPIPRHDTVYWYQQGPGQDPQFLISFYEKMQSDKGSIPDRFSAQQFSDYHSELNMSSLELGDSALYFCASSQQGNEQFFGPGTRLTVL.